This T cell receptor (beta chain) was sequenced during a study of T cell responses to AZD1222 COVID-19 vaccine. With regard to this clone: Distinct nucleotide sequences in the sample also encode this CDR3.

Produced via immunoSEQ multiplex PCR; TCRdb's table is partial and in-frame only. The sample contains 150,000 or so clones, roughly nine tenths of which appear only once. Germline V lookup: CDR1 MNHEY, CDR2 SMNVEV (reference sequence). The CDR3 covers 12 residues. V lost 3 bases and J lost 6, with 6 bases in between. The rearrangement links TRBV27 to TRBJ1-5; D unclear. The sequence was collected from an adult in good health. The material sequenced was peripheral blood, taken on day 0 of AZD1222 vaccination. The CDR3 DNA reads TGTGCCAGCAGTTTTAGCGGTCAGCCCCAGCATTTT. This codes for CASSFSGQPQHF.